The sequence of this T cell receptor (beta chain) was determined in a study of CD8+ T cells in alopecia areata. Whole-study context: Those patients who were treated received oral tofacitinib, which was given at 5 to 10 mg twice daily for moderate-to-severe alopecia areata. The share of scalp area affected provided the severity score for treated patients. General study findings and limits: Because one nonresponder was included, the link of baseline CD8+ expansion to response is considered uncertain. Shared TCR sequences were less clear between patients than in mice, possibly partly from HLA diversity.

This CDR3 contains 13 residues. The V end was cut by 0 bases, the J end by 3 bases, with 9 bases between. Germline loops: CDR1 SQVTM, CDR2 ANQGSEA. cDNA prepared by RNA extraction and subsequent reverse transcription served as the template for sequencing. Measured with immunoSEQ multiplex PCR; TCRdb has only the in-frame clones, and not every one. Among nearly 95,000 clones listed, about two thirds were seen once. This clone was seen more than once but under ten times. Its antigen is not identified. The same CDR3 is also encoded by other DNA sequences in this sample. The treatment denotes: oral pan-JAK inhibitor, 5-10 mg twice daily.

Specimen: CD8+ T cells sorted from blood, collected at approximately week 42, from a patient treated with tofacitinib. The genes are TRBV29-1 and TRBJ2-7; D might be TRBD1 (6 bases). The clonotype was recovered from a human donor with alopecia areata. The CDR3 loop reads CSVEELDSYEQYF. The CDR3 region has the DNA TGCAGCGTTGAAGAATTGGACAGCTACGAGCAGTACTTC.